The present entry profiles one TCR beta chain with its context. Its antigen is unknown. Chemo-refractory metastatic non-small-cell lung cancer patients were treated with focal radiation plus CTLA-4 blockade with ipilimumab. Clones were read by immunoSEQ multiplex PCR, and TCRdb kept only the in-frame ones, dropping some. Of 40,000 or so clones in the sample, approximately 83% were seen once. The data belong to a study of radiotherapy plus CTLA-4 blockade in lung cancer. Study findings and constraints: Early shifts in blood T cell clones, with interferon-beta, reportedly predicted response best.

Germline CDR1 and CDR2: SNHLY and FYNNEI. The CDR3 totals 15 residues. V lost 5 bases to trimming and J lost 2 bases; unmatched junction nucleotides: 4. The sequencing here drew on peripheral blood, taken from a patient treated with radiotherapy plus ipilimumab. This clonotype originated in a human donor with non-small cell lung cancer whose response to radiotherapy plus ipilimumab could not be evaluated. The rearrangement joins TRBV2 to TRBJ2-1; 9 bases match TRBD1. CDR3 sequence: CASSLTGGTYNEQFF. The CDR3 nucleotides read TGTGCCAGCAGTTTAACAGGGGGCACCTACAATGAGCAGTTCTTC.